What follows describes a single T cell receptor beta chain. Only in-frame clones appear in the TCRdb table, and some are missing; sequencing was by immunoSEQ multiplex PCR. The data contain more than 65,000 clones, around 88% of them singletons. This entry comes from a study of OX40 agonist ivuxolimab in advanced cancers. The germline V and J ends were trimmed by 7 bases and 5 bases, with 18 bases remaining between them. Germline V gives CDR1 MNHNS, CDR2 SASEGT. The CDR3 extends over 15 amino acids. V gene TRBV6-1 combines with J gene TRBJ1-5; perhaps TRBD1 as D (5 bases). This clonotype was obtained from an adult with an advanced solid tumor such as melanoma, head and neck, liver or kidney cancer. Here the sequenced sample was CD4+ or CD8+ T cells sorted from blood, taken in a trial of the OX40 agonist ivuxolimab. CDR3 loop: CASTLEWGGDQPQHF. The CDR3 DNA is TGTGCCAGCACCCTAGAGTGGGGGGGGGATCAGCCCCAGCATTTT.